A selection of T cell receptor beta chains follows, all from one sample in a study of cytomegalovirus exposure and HLA in healthy donors. Profiling relied on immunoSEQ multiplex PCR, and the TCRdb table lists in-frame clones only, not all of them. The top ten clones hold approximately 31% of a sample with some 78,000 clones, around 80% of them seen once. The source material was PBMCs. All receptors derive from a man in his forties or fifties in good health and CMV-seropositive. CDR3s include the opening cysteine and the closing phenylalanine or tryptophan. The D gene is left open where the match is weak. Part of the rows lack a size; the others show once, few, many or a class for expanded clones.

len	v_gene	abundance	d_gene	j_gene	CDR3aa	CDR3nt
15	TRBV10-2	NA	NA	TRBJ1-1	CASSESRGKNTEAFF	TGCGCCAGCAGTGAGTCGCGGGGAAAGAACACTGAAGCTTTCTTT
14	TRBV27	NA	TRBD1	TRBJ2-7	CASSLSTGYSEQYF	TGTGCCAGCAGTTTATCGACAGGGTACAGCGAGCAGTACTTC
15	TRBV19	NA	TRBD2	TRBJ2-1	CASIAGTSGHNEQFF	TGTGCCAGTATTGCCGGGACTAGCGGCCACAATGAGCAGTTCTTC
15	TRBV6-5	NA	NA	TRBJ1-1	CASSPWTTRDTEAFF	TGTGCCAGCAGCCCCTGGACTACGCGGGACACTGAAGCTTTCTTT
16	TRBV7-9	once	NA	TRBJ2-1	CASSPPDSYSYNEQFF	TGTGCCAGCAGCCCACCCGACTCCTACTCCTACAATGAGCAGTTCTTC
13	TRBV11-2	NA	NA	TRBJ2-2	CASSFRMSGELFF	TGTGCCAGCAGCTTCAGGATGTCCGGGGAGCTGTTTTTT
14	TRBV30	NA	TRBD2	TRBJ2-7	CAWSSASGSPEQYF	TGTGCCTGGAGTTCGGCTAGCGGGAGTCCCGAGCAGTACTTC
15	TRBV9	NA	TRBD2	TRBJ2-2	CASRAGTRFTGELFF	TGTGCCAGCAGAGCCGGGACTAGATTTACCGGGGAGCTGTTTTTT
16	TRBV5-1	once	TRBD1	TRBJ1-1	CASRRTGGKQNTEAFF	TGCGCCAGCAGAAGGACAGGGGGGAAGCAGAACACTGAAGCTTTCTTT
13	TRBV27	NA	NA	TRBJ2-7	CASTQTGSYEQYF	TGTGCCAGCACACAAACTGGGAGCTACGAGCAGTACTTC
14	TRBV19	NA	TRBD2	TRBJ2-5	CASRTSGSRETQYF	TGTGCCAGTCGGACTAGCGGGAGCAGGGAGACCCAGTACTTC
19	TRBV7-2	NA	TRBD2	TRBJ2-3	CASSPLPGLAGLITDTQYF	TGTGCCAGCAGCCCCCTCCCGGGACTAGCGGGTCTTATCACAGATACGCAGTATTTT
12	TRBV11-2	once	NA	TRBJ1-4	CASSLSGEKLFF	TGTGCCAGCAGCCTTTCGGGTGAAAAACTGTTTTTT
12	TRBV18	NA	TRBD1	TRBJ1-1	CASSPGDREAFF	TGTGCCAGCTCACCAGGGGACAGGGAAGCTTTCTTT
13	TRBV5-4	few	NA	TRBJ1-2	CASSLMTASGGSF	TGTGCCAGCAGCTTGATGACAGCGTCCGGTGGCTCCTTC
16	TRBV7-9	NA	NA	TRBJ2-7	CASSTGGQFTPYEQYF	TGTGCCAGCAGCACCGGGGGACAGTTCACTCCCTACGAGCAGTACTTC
14	TRBV11-2	NA	NA	TRBJ2-7	CASRPHWGGGEQYF	TGTGCCAGTCGCCCTCATTGGGGAGGAGGGGAGCAGTACTTC
15	TRBV21-1	NA	NA	TRBJ2-7	CASSKSRSLAYEQYF	TGTGCCAGCAGCAAATCAAGGAGCTTAGCTTACGAGCAGTACTTC
14	TRBV5-1	NA	TRBD2	TRBJ2-7	CASRGGEARYEQYF	TGCGCCAGCAGGGGGGGGGAGGCTCGCTACGAGCAGTACTTC
11	TRBV6-5	NA	NA	TRBJ2-3	CASSPGDTQYF	TGTGCCAGCAGTCCCGGGGATACGCAGTATTTT
16	TRBV5-1	NA	TRBD1	TRBJ1-5	CASSLGTGTVNQPQHF	TGCGCCAGCAGCTTGGGGACAGGGACAGTTAATCAGCCCCAGCATTTT
15	TRBV30	NA	TRBD1	TRBJ1-3	CAWRRSGQGGNTIYF	TGTGCCTGGAGACGGTCGGGACAGGGCGGAAACACCATATATTTT
15	TRBV11-2	NA	TRBD1	TRBJ1-4	CASSLEGQGNEKLFF	TGTGCCAGCAGCTTAGAGGGACAGGGTAATGAAAAACTGTTTTTT
13	TRBV19	NA	NA	TRBJ1-5	CATTGPQGQPQHF	TGTGCCACCACAGGGCCCCAAGGTCAGCCCCAGCATTTT
16	TRBV4-1	NA	NA	TRBJ2-7	CASSQGVGHLSYEQYF	TGCGCCAGCAGCCAAGGGGTGGGCCATCTCTCCTACGAGCAGTACTTC
16	TRBV5-1	NA	NA	TRBJ2-5	CASSPEQGVFNSEQYF	TGCGCCAGCAGCCCGGAACAGGGTGTTTTTAATAGTGAGCAGTACTTC
15	TRBV10-3	NA	NA	TRBJ2-1	CAIGLSGPQGNEQFF	TGTGCCATCGGTCTTAGCGGGCCTCAGGGGAATGAGCAGTTCTTC
16	TRBV2	few	TRBD2	TRBJ2-1	CASSLDSGTEGYEQFF	TGTGCCAGCAGTCTAGATAGCGGGACCGAGGGCTATGAGCAGTTCTTC
13	TRBV7-2	once	NA	TRBJ1-1	CASSLYNGAEAFF	TGTGCCAGCAGCTTATACAATGGAGCTGAAGCTTTCTTT
13	TRBV6-4	NA	NA	TRBJ2-2	CASSDSGTGELFF	TGTGCCAGCTCAGATTCGGGCACCGGGGAGCTGTTTTTT
14	TRBV4-2	NA	TRBD1	TRBJ1-4	CASSRDRGNEKLFF	TGTGCCAGCAGCCGGGACAGAGGCAATGAAAAACTGTTTTTT